This T cell receptor beta chain comes out of a study of vaccination and CD4 T cells after COVID-19. A note on this clonotype: As yet, its antigen is unknown.

Treatment denoted: roughly 10-day PBMC culture with coronavirus spike peptide pools or control peptides (ViraFEST assay). Germline assignment: CDR1 MDHEN and CDR2 SYDVKM. This CDR3 comprises 16 residues. Unmatched junction bases numbered 7, after V lost 5 bases and J lost 0 bases. An Oncomine TCR Beta short-read assay was used to sequence the DNA from cultured CD4+ T cells. Using its own MiXCR run on the PCR reads, TCRdb lists one record per CDR3 protein. This sample has around 16,000 distinct CDR3 sequences, with 44% found just once. This material consisted of CD4+ T cells from blood, cultured in vitro, taken after SARS-CoV-2 vaccination. The clonotype originates from a human donor who had recovered from COVID-19. The chain joins TRBV28 to TRBJ2-1, with 7 bases lining up with TRBD2. The CDR3 here is CASSPLLASSYNEQFF. The DNA for the CDR3 is TGTGCCAGCAGTCCTTTACTAGCGAGCTCCTACAATGAGCAGTTCTTC.